This TCR beta chain was recovered during a study of blood T cell repertoires in COVID-19. Libraries were prepared by immunoSEQ multiplex PCR; TCRdb keeps only in-frame clonotypes and omits some of them. In the table there are 270,000 or so clones, over 75% of which are singletons. The trim removed 6 bases at V and 1 base at J, leaving 1 base unmatched. Germline V lookup: CDR1 SGHVS, CDR2 FQNEAQ. CDR3 length: 14 residues. The chain uses TRBV7-8 and TRBJ1-2, with 11 nucleotides matching TRBD1. This TCR derives from a human donor in a cohort sampled during active COVID-19. Sequencing input: peripheral blood. Here the CDR3 reads CASRGQGVNYGYTF. The CDR3 region has the DNA TGTGCCAGCAGGGGACAGGGGGTTAACTATGGCTACACCTTC.